Below, 7 T cell receptor beta chains from the same sample are listed, as sequenced in a study of T cells in Graves' hyperthyroidism and ophthalmopathy. Using RNA transcripts as the source, TCR beta CDR3 regions were amplified. During a first-round RT-PCR of the TCR CDR3, the HTBI primer set was used. A single record per CDR3 protein comes from TCRdb applying MiXCR to the multiplex PCR reads. The sample carries under 400,000 distinct CDR3 sequences, around 17% recorded once. The specimen was blood. These receptors all stem from a man in his thirties or forties with Graves' hyperthyroidism.

This clonotype occurred many times. The chain couples TRBV28 to TRBJ2-3; unclear D gene. CDR1 is MDHEN and CDR2 is SYDVKM in the germline V gene. This CDR3 region has 13 residues. The V end was cut by 9 bases, the J end by 0 bases, with 10 bases between. CDR3 in amino acids: CASIEISTDTQYF. CDR3 sequence (DNA): TGTGCCAGTATCGAGATTAGCACAGATACGCAGTATTTT.

The sample holds a few counts of this clonotype. The V call is TRBV2, the J call TRBJ2-2; possibly TRBD2 for D (5 bases). Per the germline V gene, CDR1 is SNHLY and CDR2 is FYNNEI. V lost 2 bases, J lost 1 base, and 11 bases lay in between. This CDR3 comprises 16 residues. The CDR3, as DNA: TGTGCCAGCAGTGAACGCCTAGCTAAGAACACCGGGGAGCTGTTTTTT. Encoded protein: CASSERLAKNTGELFF.

This clonotype was observed at least ten times. The chain has TRBV9 and TRBJ2-7, with D possibly matching TRBD2 (6 bases). Between the trimmed V and J ends, which lost 2 bases and 3 bases, there was a span of 15 bases. The V gene's germline CDR1 is SGDLS and CDR2 YYNGEE. The CDR3 is 15 residues long. CDR3 nucleotides: TGTGCCAGCAGCGTTTTGCCCGGGAGCATCTACGAGCAGTACTTC. Amino acids: CASSVLPGSIYEQYF.

This chain joins TRBV9 and TRBJ2-2, with 9 bases fitting TRBD2. CDR1 and CDR2 from the germline V gene are SGDLS and YYNGEE. The CDR3 is 16 amino acids. The junction had 6 bases not matched to a gene; V was cut back by 3 bases and J by 3 bases. This CDR3 reads CASSARLAEYTGELFF. The CDR3 DNA sequence: TGTGCCAGCAGCGCCCGACTAGCGGAGTACACCGGGGAGCTGTTTTTT.

This clonotype was seen at least ten times. The chain links TRBV11-2 to TRBJ2-1; tentatively, D is TRBD2 (6 bases). The CDR3 is 13 residues long. The V and J ends lost 10 bases and 1 base respectively, with 11 bases between them. Germline V gene sequence: CDR1 SGHAT, CDR2 FQNNGV. CDR3 sequence: CATGTPSYNEQFF. CDR3 in DNA: TGTGCCACAGGGACTCCGTCCTACAATGAGCAGTTCTTC. The variable domain in full, with the rest retrieved from reference TRBV11-2 and TRBJ2-1, is EAGVAQSPRYKIIEKRQSVAFWCNPISGHATLYWYQQILGQGPKLLIQFQNNGVVDDSQLPKDRFSAERLKGVDSTLKIQPAKLEDSAVYLCATGTPSYNEQFFGPGTRLTVL.

This clonotype was seen repeatedly, ten times or more. The rearrangement joins TRBV24-1 to TRBJ2-5, with 11 positions matching TRBD1. There are 15 residues in the CDR3. The V segment lost 3 bases and the J segment 5 bases; nucleotides outside the gene matches: 4. CDR1 and CDR2 (germline): KGHDR, SFDVKD. The chain's CDR3 is CATSDPGTGGETQYF. The CDR3 bases are TGTGCCACCAGTGATCCCGGGACAGGGGGGGAGACCCAGTACTTC.

The table lists this clonotype with many counts. J is TRBJ2-3 and V is TRBV6-1; the D is unclear. The germline V gene has CDR1 MNHNS and CDR2 SASEGT. This CDR3 has 14 amino acids. V lost 7 bases and J lost 0, with 11 bases in between. This chain's CDR3 is CASKRGFSTDTQYF. CDR3 in DNA: TGTGCCAGCAAGCGAGGATTTAGCACAGATACGCAGTATTTT.